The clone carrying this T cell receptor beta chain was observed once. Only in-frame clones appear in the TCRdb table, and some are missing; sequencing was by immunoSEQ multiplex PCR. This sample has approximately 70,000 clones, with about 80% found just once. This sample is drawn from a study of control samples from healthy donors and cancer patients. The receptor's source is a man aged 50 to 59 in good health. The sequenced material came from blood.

CDR3 nucleotides: TGTGCCAGCAGCCAAGGGTCCGGCAGGCTCTATGGCTACACCTTC. It encodes CASSQGSGRLYGYTF. V gene TRBV14 combines with J gene TRBJ1-2; D gene ambiguous. CDR3 size: 15 residues. CDR1 SGHDN and CDR2 FVKESK come from the germline V gene. The V and J ends lost 1 base and 4 bases respectively, with 13 bases between them.